These 30 T cell receptor beta chains came from one sample sequenced in a study of blood T cell repertoires in COVID-19. Produced via immunoSEQ multiplex PCR; TCRdb's table is partial and in-frame only. The sample shows roughly 170,000 clones, around 80% of them seen only once. The material sequenced was PBMCs or T cells enriched from blood (not recorded which). Receptors originate from a middle-aged man who had recovered from COVID-19.

The chain links TRBV5-1 to TRBJ2-2; TRBD2 matches 12 bases. The germline V gene encodes CDR1 SGHRS and CDR2 YFSETQ. This CDR3 has 18 residues. The junction had 8 bases not matched to a gene; V was cut back by 0 bases and J by 5 bases. The DNA of the CDR3 is TGCGCCAGCAGCTTGGGGACTAGCGGGGCCCTCGGGACCGGGGAGCTGTTTTTT. Encoded protein: CASSLGTSGALGTGELFF.

V gene TRBV20-1 combines with J gene TRBJ2-5; TRBD2 is a possible D gene (6 bases). The germline V gene encodes CDR1 DFQATT and CDR2 SNEGSKA (reference sequence). The CDR3 loop spans 11 amino acids. Trimming pared 3 bases from V and 13 bases from J, leaving 15 bases between. The CDR3 coding sequence is TGCAGTGCTAGCGCCGGGACTCCCACGTACTTC. It translates to CSASAGTPTYF.

The CDR3 is CASSFEGGAETQYF. The CDR3 DNA reads TGTGCCAGCAGCTTCGAAGGGGGCGCGGAGACCCAGTACTTC. J is TRBJ2-5 and V is TRBV7-9, with TRBD1 matching 7 bases. This CDR3 has 14 amino acids. Per germline, CDR1 SEHNR and CDR2 FQNEAQ (reference sequence). V lost 3 bases, J lost 5 bases, and 6 bases stayed unmatched.

The chain uses TRBV6-5 and TRBJ1-3; D uncertain. The CDR3 spans 14 residues. V shed 7 bases and J shed 2 bases, with 12 bases lying between them. Germline CDR1 and CDR2: MNHEY and SVGAGI. CDR3 amino acids: CASKARRTGNTIYF. CDR3 DNA sequence: TGTGCCAGCAAGGCCCGGCGGACTGGAAACACCATATATTTT.

Written as DNA, the CDR3 is TGTGCCAGCAGTATACAGACAGTAGCCAAAAACATTCAGTACTTC. Encoded protein: CASSIQTVAKNIQYF. This rearrangement joins TRBV2 to TRBJ2-4, with D possibly being TRBD1 (5 bases). The ends were cut back, 5 bases at V and 0 bases at J, with 11 bases in the middle. Germline loops: CDR1 SNHLY, CDR2 FYNNEI. The CDR3 extends over 15 amino acids.

V and J are TRBV11-2 and TRBJ1-2, with 9 bases aligning to TRBD1. Trimming cost V 5 bases and J 2 bases; bases outside gene matches: 15. Germline values: CDR1 SGHAT, CDR2 FQNNGV. This CDR3 spans 18 amino acids. The CDR3 nucleotides are TGTGCCAGCAGCCCTGGGACAGGGTTTCGTTCAACGAACTATGGCTACACCTTC. This encodes CASSPGTGFRSTNYGYTF.

The chain combines TRBV5-1 with TRBJ2-2; D is perhaps TRBD1 (5 bases). Germline CDR1 and CDR2: SGHRS and YFSETQ. This CDR3 contains 15 residues. V shed 0 bases and J shed 5 bases, with 11 bases lying between them. This CDR3 reads CASSLEGSSTGELFF. Written as DNA, the CDR3 is TGCGCCAGCAGCTTGGAGGGGTCCTCGACCGGGGAGCTGTTTTTT.

The gene calls are TRBV11-2 and TRBJ1-5, with D maybe TRBD1 (6 bases). The germline gives CDR1 SGHAT, CDR2 FQNNGV. Trimming cost V 0 bases and J 7 bases, with 13 bases left between them. CDR3 length: 15 residues. The CDR3 nucleotides are TGTGCCAGCAGCTTAGATCTCCGGGGGGGCCAGCCCCAGCATTTT. This gives the protein CASSLDLRGGQPQHF.

The chain couples TRBV24-1 to TRBJ2-3; possible D gene TRBD1, 6 bases. The CDR3 runs to 12 residues. The germline V and J ends were trimmed by 7 bases and 5 bases, with 9 bases remaining between them. Germline V gives CDR1 KGHDR, CDR2 SFDVKD. CDR3 in DNA: TGTGCCACCAGCCTAGGGGGAGATACGCAGTATTTT. It codes for CATSLGGDTQYF.

Only one count was recorded for this clone. This chain joins TRBV9 and TRBJ1-4, with 8 nucleotides matching TRBD1. Trimming at V came to 0 bases and at J to 6 bases, leaving 4 bases not matched to a gene. The length of the CDR3 is 15 residues. The germline V gene has CDR1 SGDLS and CDR2 YYNGEE. CDR3 protein: CASSVAPGQDEKLFF. The DNA of the CDR3 is TGTGCCAGCAGCGTAGCCCCGGGACAGGATGAAAAACTGTTTTTT.

This sequence joins TRBV9 and TRBJ2-3; a possible D gene is TRBD2 (6 bases). The CDR3 loop spans 12 amino acids. Germline assignment: CDR1 SGDLS and CDR2 YYNGEE. Trimming shortened V by 5 bases and J by 4 bases, and 8 bases separated the two germline ends. CDR3 bases: TGTGCCAGCAGTCGACTAGCAGATACGCAGTATTTT. This encodes CASSRLADTQYF.

The genes are TRBV3-1 (or the pseudogene TRBV3-2) and TRBJ1-2; 7 bases agree with TRBD1. V lost 0 bases, J lost 8 bases, and 12 bases stayed unmatched. There are 16 residues in the CDR3. Germline V CDR1 and CDR2: LGHDT, YNNKEL (reference sequence). In DNA form, the CDR3 reads TGTGCCAGCAGCCAAGATGTAAGGGGGCTAACGGACGGCTACACCTTC. Its protein product is CASSQDVRGLTDGYTF.

This clone was observed once. The chain combines TRBV7-2 with TRBJ2-5; no definite D call. CDR3 size: 12 residues. CDR1 and CDR2 from the germline V gene are SGHTA and FQGNSA. The V end lost 5 bases, the J end lost 4 bases, and 8 bases lay between the germline ends. CDR3 protein: CASSRLGETQYF. CDR3 nucleotide sequence: TGTGCCAGCAGCCGCCTCGGAGAGACCCAGTACTTC.

The J gene is TRBJ1-2, the V gene TRBV5-1; no definite D call. The CDR3 consists of 13 residues. The germline CDR1 and CDR2 sequences are SGHRS and YFSETQ. Trimming pared 1 base from V and 2 bases from J, leaving 6 bases between. CDR3 nucleotide sequence: TGCGCCAGCAGCTTGACAGACAACTATGGCTACACCTTC. Translating it yields CASSLTDNYGYTF.

V is TRBV19 and J is TRBJ2-2; 12 bases are shared with TRBD1. The CDR3 length is 16 residues. Per germline, CDR1 LNHDA and CDR2 SQIVND (reference sequence). The V segment lost 5 bases and the J segment 8 bases; nucleotides outside the gene matches: 9. This CDR3 is CASSSPGQGARGELFF. In DNA form, the CDR3 reads TGTGCCAGTAGTTCTCCGGGACAGGGGGCAAGGGGGGAGCTGTTTTTT.

V is TRBV27 and J is TRBJ1-1; D may be TRBD1 (5 bases). Germline assignment: CDR1 MNHEY and CDR2 SMNVEV (reference sequence). V was shortened by 4 bases and J by 3 bases, with 15 bases between the two germline ends. This CDR3 contains 15 residues. The CDR3 loop reads CASSSQGLSDTEAFF. As DNA, the CDR3 is TGTGCCAGCAGTTCCCAGGGCCTGTCAGACACTGAAGCTTTCTTT.

The chain has TRBV2 and TRBJ1-3, with 8 positions matching TRBD1. The CDR3 contains 16 residues. CDR1 SNHLY and CDR2 FYNNEI come from the germline V gene. The junction had 10 bases not matched to a gene; V was cut back by 6 bases and J by 3 bases. The CDR3 loop is CASSVDRASGGNTIYF. Written as DNA, the CDR3 is TGTGCCAGCAGCGTGGACAGGGCATCAGGTGGAAACACCATATATTTT.

The chain uses TRBV7-3 and TRBJ1-1; TRBD1 aligns across 8 bases. CDR3 size: 14 residues. V was pared by 5 bases and J by 3 bases, with 5 bases of the junction left unmatched. Germline V gene sequence: CDR1 SGHTA, CDR2 FQGTGA. CDR3 coding DNA: TGTGCCAGCAGCCCTTCAGGGGGCCACACTGAAGCTTTCTTT. Translation gives CASSPSGGHTEAFF.

The rearrangement uses TRBV7-8 and TRBJ2-3; 11 bases are a match to TRBD2. V shed 2 bases and J 7 bases; nucleotides not matched to a gene: 11. CDR3 length equals 17 residues. In germline, CDR1 is SGHVS, CDR2 FQNEAQ. The CDR3 sequence: CASSLTLAGGNGHTQYF. CDR3 coding DNA: TGTGCCAGCAGCTTAACATTAGCGGGGGGGAACGGGCATACGCAGTATTTT.

This chain uses TRBV5-5 with TRBJ1-5, with D perhaps TRBD1 (6 bases). This CDR3 contains 16 residues. Germline CDR1 SGHKS, CDR2 YYEKEE (reference sequence). Trimming removed 0 bases at V and 0 bases at J, with 10 bases between. Written as DNA, the CDR3 is TGTGCCAGCAGCTTGGAGGGGGGGTATAGCAATCAGCCCCAGCATTTT. Encoded protein: CASSLEGGYSNQPQHF.

The chain joins TRBV24-1 to TRBJ2-1; 12 bases align to TRBD2. With V trimmed by 3 bases and J by 5 bases, 4 bases remained unmatched. This CDR3 is 16 amino acids long. Germline V CDR1 and CDR2: KGHDR, SFDVKD. The CDR3 bases are TGTGCCACCAGTGATCGACTAGCGGGGGAACACAATGAGCAGTTCTTC. It encodes CATSDRLAGEHNEQFF.

The chain links TRBV6-5 to TRBJ1-1; no firm D call. Looked up from germline, CDR1 is MNHEY and CDR2 is SVGAGI. The V end was cut by 4 bases, the J end by 3 bases, with 3 bases between. The CDR3 covers 11 residues. The DNA of the CDR3 is TGTGCCAGCAGTTCGTACACTGAAGCTTTCTTT. It yields the protein CASSSYTEAFF.

This clone appeared once. The genes are TRBV18 and TRBJ1-4, with D perhaps matching TRBD1 (5 bases). The V and J ends lost 2 bases and 6 bases respectively, with 7 bases between them. The CDR3 length is 13 residues. Germline V gene data show CDR1 as KGHSH and CDR2 as LQKENI. CDR3 bases: TGTGCCAGCTCACCAGGGGCGGATGAAAAACTGTTTTTT. Translated, it gives CASSPGADEKLFF.

The table lists this clone with a count of one. The chain has TRBV4-2 and TRBJ1-4; tentative D call: TRBD1 (5 bases). CDR3 length: 14 residues. Between the trimmed V and J ends, which lost 3 bases and 5 bases, there was a span of 10 bases. Germline CDR1 is LGHNA and CDR2 is YNFKEQ. The CDR3 spells CASSQAGQNEKLFF. As DNA, the CDR3 is TGTGCCAGCAGCCAGGCAGGACAAAATGAAAAACTGTTTTTT.

The V call is TRBV2, the J call TRBJ1-5; D not resolved. The CDR3 contains 14 residues. V gave up 7 bases and J gave up 0 bases, with 10 bases separating them. Germline CDR1 reads SNHLY; CDR2 reads FYNNEI. CDR3 in amino acids: CASTEGRSNQPQHF. The CDR3 bases are TGTGCCAGCACCGAGGGCCGTAGCAATCAGCCCCAGCATTTT.

V gene TRBV4-2 combines with J gene TRBJ1-6; tentative D call: TRBD1 (6 bases). The CDR3 has 16 amino acids. Germline CDR1 LGHNA, CDR2 YNFKEQ. V dropped 0 bases and J dropped 10 bases, with 16 bases sitting between them. CDR3 loop: CASSQDLRTEVSPLHF. CDR3 sequence (DNA): TGTGCCAGCAGCCAAGATCTGCGGACAGAAGTGTCACCCCTCCACTTT.

The CDR3 DNA follows: TGTGCCAGCAGCCCCAGGCGCGCGGGGGCGGGGGAGCAGTACTTC. This gives the protein CASSPRRAGAGEQYF. The V gene is TRBV13, the J gene TRBJ2-7; maybe TRBD2 (7 bases). V was pared by 5 bases and J by 7 bases, with 21 bases between. The CDR3 is 15 amino acids. Germline V gene lookup returns CDR1 PRHDT and CDR2 FYEKMQ (reference sequence).

The rearrangement joins TRBV27 to TRBJ1-2, with D tentatively TRBD1 (5 bases). V lost 4 bases and J lost 4, with 13 bases in between. The CDR3 spans 14 residues. Germline V gene lookup returns CDR1 MNHEY and CDR2 SMNVEV (reference sequence). The CDR3 protein is CASSSIDRPYGYTF. DNA for the CDR3: TGTGCCAGCAGTTCAATAGACAGACCCTATGGCTACACCTTC.

The chain links TRBV6-2 or TRBV6-3 to TRBJ1-1; maybe TRBD1 (6 bases). CDR3 length equals 14 residues. Looked up from germline, CDR1 is MNHEY and CDR2 is SVGEGT. The V end was cut by 2 bases, the J end by 0 bases, with 7 bases between. The CDR3 DNA reads as TGTGCCAGCAGTTACGGACAGCTGAACACTGAAGCTTTCTTT. Protein: CASSYGQLNTEAFF.

The genes are TRBV5-1 and TRBJ1-6; a possible D gene is TRBD1 (5 bases). Germline V gene data show CDR1 as SGHRS and CDR2 as YFSETQ. Between the trimmed V and J ends, which lost 0 bases and 7 bases, there was a span of 14 bases. There are 16 residues in the CDR3. The CDR3 bases are TGCGCCAGCAGCTTGGGCCTCGGCAGGGAAAATTCACCCCTCCACTTT. Translated: CASSLGLGRENSPLHF.